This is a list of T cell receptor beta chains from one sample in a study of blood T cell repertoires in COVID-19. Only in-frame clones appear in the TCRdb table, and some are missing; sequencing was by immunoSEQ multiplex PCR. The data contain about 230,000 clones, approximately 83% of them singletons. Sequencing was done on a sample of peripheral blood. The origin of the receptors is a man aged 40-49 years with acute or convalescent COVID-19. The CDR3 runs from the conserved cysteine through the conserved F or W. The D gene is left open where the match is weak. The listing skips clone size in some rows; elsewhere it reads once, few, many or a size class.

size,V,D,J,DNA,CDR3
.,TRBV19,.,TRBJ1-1,TGTGCCAGTAGCGACAGGATGAACACTGAAGCTTTCTTT,CASSDRMNTEAFF
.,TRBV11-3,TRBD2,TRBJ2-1,TGTGCCAGCAGCTCCCGGGAGGTACATGTTAATGAGCAGTTCTTC,CASSSREVHVNEQFF
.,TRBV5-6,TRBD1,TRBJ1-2,TGTGCCAGCAGCTTGGGACAGGGTGGGGGCTACACCTTC,CASSLGQGGGYTF
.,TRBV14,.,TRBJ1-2,TGTGCCAGCAGTCTCATGGGGAGCGGCTACACCTTC,CASSLMGSGYTF
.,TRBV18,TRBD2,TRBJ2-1,TGTGCCAGCTCACCGGGACTAGCGCAGACAAGAGAGCAGTTCTTC,CASSPGLAQTREQFF
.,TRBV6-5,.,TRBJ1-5,TGTGCCAGCAGCCCCCTTCGGGGGAGTCAGCCCCAGCATTTT,CASSPLRGSQPQHF
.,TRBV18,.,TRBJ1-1,TGTGCCAGCTCACCAGGGGCAGCGAACACTGAAGCTTTCTTT,CASSPGAANTEAFF
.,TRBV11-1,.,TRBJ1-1,TGTGCCAGCAGCCGAGACTGGGGGGACACTGAAGCTTTCTTT,CASSRDWGDTEAFF
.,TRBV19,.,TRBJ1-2,TGTGCCAGCGGAGGAAGGGGCTACACCTTC,CASGGRGYTF
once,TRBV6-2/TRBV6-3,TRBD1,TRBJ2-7,TGTGCCAGCAGTTACCCGACGGGACAGAACTTCTACGAGCAGTACTTC,CASSYPTGQNFYEQYF
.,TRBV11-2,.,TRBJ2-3,TGTGCCAGCAGCCAACGTTATACCAGGGGCATCACAGATACGCAGTATTTT,CASSQRYTRGITDTQYF
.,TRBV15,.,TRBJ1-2,TGTGCCACCAGCAGAGGAGGGCGCGATGGCTACACCTTC,CATSRGGRDGYTF
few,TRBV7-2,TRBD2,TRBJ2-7,TGTGCCAGCAGCTTAGCTCGGTTTAGTACTAGCGGTACTTCGGAGCAGTACTTC,CASSLARFSTSGTSEQYF
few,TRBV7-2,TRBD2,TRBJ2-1,TGTGCCAGCAGCTTAGAACTAGCGGGAGTCGGTGAGCAGTTCTTC,CASSLELAGVGEQFF
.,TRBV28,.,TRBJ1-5,TGTGCCAGCAGTTTAACTTGGGGGGATAGCAATCAGCCCCAGCATTTT,CASSLTWGDSNQPQHF
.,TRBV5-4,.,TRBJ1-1,TGTGCCAGCAGCGGGGAGGTTGAAGCTTTCTTT,CASSGEVEAFF
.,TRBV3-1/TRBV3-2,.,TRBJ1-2,TGTGCCAGCAGCCAAGATCGGGGTCGGTCCTCCCCCCACTTC,CASSQDRGRSSPHF
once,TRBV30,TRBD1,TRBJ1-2,TGTGCCTGGAGTGCGGGACAGATTGACTATGGCTACACCTTC,CAWSAGQIDYGYTF
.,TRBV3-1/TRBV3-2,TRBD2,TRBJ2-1,TGTGCCAGCAGCCAAGAACTAGCGGGAGCGAATGAGCAGTTCTTC,CASSQELAGANEQFF
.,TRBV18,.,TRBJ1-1,TGTGCCAGCTCACCAACAGTGAACACTGAAGCTTTCTTT,CASSPTVNTEAFF
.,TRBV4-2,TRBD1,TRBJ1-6,TGTGCCAGCAGCCTAACCCCCGACAGGGGAAATTCACCCCTCCACTTT,CASSLTPDRGNSPLHF
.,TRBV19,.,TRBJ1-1,TGTGCCAGTAGTACTACCGTACACACTGAAGCTTTCTTT,CASSTTVHTEAFF
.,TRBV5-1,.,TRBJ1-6,TGCGCCAGCAGCCCCGGAGGGAGTTCACCCCTCCACTTT,CASSPGGSSPLHF
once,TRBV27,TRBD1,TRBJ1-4,TGTGCCAGCACCACTACAGGGGGCCTTAATGAAAAACTGTTTTTT,CASTTTGGLNEKLFF